The 8 T cell receptor beta chains presented below share a single source sample, sequenced in a study of cytomegalovirus exposure and HLA in healthy donors. The PCR had 60 Vbeta and 13 Jbeta primers. Here immunoSEQ multiplex PCR was the method, and the copy in TCRdb shows in-frame clones only, minus some. In the table there are 150,000 to 200,000 clones, 60% to 80% of which are singletons. Material for sequencing was PBMCs. These receptors came from a man aged 50 to 60 in good health and CMV-seropositive.

The rearrangement uses TRBV13 and TRBJ2-2, with a possible D match to TRBD1 (6 bases). The CDR3 extends over 12 amino acids. V lost 9 bases, J lost 2 bases, and 7 bases lay in between. Germline lookup yields CDR1 PRHDT and CDR2 FYEKMQ (reference sequence). The CDR3 coding sequence is TGTGCCAGGGGACAAAACACCGGGGAGCTGTTTTTT. It specifies CARGQNTGELFF.

The chain employs TRBV11-2 and TRBJ2-7; 9 bases map to TRBD2. V was pared by 5 bases and J by 6 bases, with 5 bases of the junction left unmatched. Germline values: CDR1 SGHAT, CDR2 FQNNGV. The CDR3 runs to 13 residues. The CDR3 region has the DNA TGTGCCAGCAGCGAGCGGGGGGTCTCCGAGCAGTACGTC. Protein: CASSERGVSEQYV.

The CDR3: CASSASGTGTYEQYV. For the CDR3, the DNA is TGTGCCAGCAGCGCATCCGGGACTGGGACCTACGAGCAGTACGTC. The V call is TRBV7-9, the J call TRBJ2-7; a possible D gene is TRBD2 (6 bases). The germline CDR1 and CDR2 sequences are SEHNR and FQNEAQ (reference sequence). The CDR3 totals 15 residues. V was pared by 5 bases and J by 2 bases, with 16 bases between.

The CDR3 sequence: CASSQGTGIHEQFF. The CDR3 bases are TGCGCCAGCAGCCAAGGGACAGGGATCCATGAGCAGTTCTTC. The chain carries TRBV4-1 and TRBJ2-1, with TRBD1 matching 8 bases. Germline trimming cut 1 base from V and 8 bases from J; bases unmatched to any gene: 4. This CDR3 is 14 amino acids long. Looked up from germline, CDR1 is MGHRA and CDR2 is YSYEKL.

This clone was counted only a few times. V and J are TRBV4-1 and TRBJ1-3; D uncertain. Germline CDR1 reads MGHRA; CDR2 reads YSYEKL. The CDR3 covers 14 residues. The CDR3 reads CASRTATSGNTIYF. Written as DNA, the CDR3 is TGCGCTTCCAGAACAGCAACCTCTGGAAACACCATATATTTT.

The V gene is TRBV28, the J gene TRBJ1-1; D not resolved. The V end was cut by 8 bases, the J end by 7 bases, with 14 bases between. CDR3 size: 12 residues. The V gene's germline CDR1 is MDHEN and CDR2 SYDVKM. CDR3: CASRPLRGEAFF. CDR3 nucleotides: TGTGCCAGCCGGCCATTACGGGGTGAAGCTTTCTTT.

V usage is TRBV5-6 and J usage is TRBJ1-2; 9 bases match TRBD1. Trimming took 4 bases from V and 8 from J; bases not matched to a gene: 12. CDR3 length: 15 amino acids. The germline CDR1 and CDR2 sequences are SGHDT and YYEEEE. The chain's CDR3 is CASSENRGRMGGYTF. CDR3 nucleotide sequence: TGTGCCAGCAGCGAGAACAGGGGGCGAATGGGGGGCTACACCTTC.

The chain recombines TRBV15 with TRBJ1-1; D is perhaps TRBD1 (5 bases). CDR1 and CDR2 from the germline V gene are LNHNV and YYDKDF (reference sequence). Trimming removed 5 bases from V and 0 bases from J, with 7 bases in between. This CDR3 contains 13 residues. CDR3 coding DNA: TGTGCCACCAGCCAGGGCCTGAACACTGAAGCTTTCTTT. It translates to CATSQGLNTEAFF.